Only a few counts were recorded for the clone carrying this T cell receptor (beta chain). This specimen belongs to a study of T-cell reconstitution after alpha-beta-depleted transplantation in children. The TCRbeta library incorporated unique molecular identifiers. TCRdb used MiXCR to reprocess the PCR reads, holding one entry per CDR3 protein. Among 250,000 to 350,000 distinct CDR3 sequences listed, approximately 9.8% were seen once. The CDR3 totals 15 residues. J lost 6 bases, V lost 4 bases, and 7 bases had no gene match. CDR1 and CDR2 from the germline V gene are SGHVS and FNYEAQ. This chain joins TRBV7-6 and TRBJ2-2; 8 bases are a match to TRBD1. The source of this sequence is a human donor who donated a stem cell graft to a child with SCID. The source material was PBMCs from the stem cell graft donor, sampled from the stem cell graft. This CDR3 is CASSYTTGEPGELFF. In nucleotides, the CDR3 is TGTGCCAGCAGCTATACGACAGGGGAACCCGGGGAGCTGTTTTTT.